This T cell receptor beta chain was sequenced during a study of T-cell memory formation after mild COVID-19 (dated by TCRdb to the early 2020s). Looking at the study overall: TCR sequence clusters from the two donors were found to be largely donor specific. In a couple of donors, T-cell clones that expanded and contracted after mild COVID-19 were tracked by sequencing TCRalpha and TCRbeta repertoires over time. Two young, previously healthy adult volunteers, one female and one male, were included in the cohort.

Notes on this clonotype: It has no known antigen specificity. Being one base from a much bigger clone, this may be a read error.

PBMCs were isolated by Ficoll-Paque density gradient centrifugation. Results the study describes overall, beyond this receptor: The detection of some responding clones in pre-infection memory suggests that pre-existing cross-reactive memory T cells joined the SARS-CoV-2 response. From day 15 to 85, contracting clones showed balanced CD4/CD8 phenotypes, whereas a second wave of clones that expanded from day 15 to 37 leaned towards CD4+. SARS-CoV-2 specificity was not confirmed for the second-wave clones peaking on day 37. Contracting CD4+ clones were found mainly in CM and EM memory subsets, while CD8+ clones were enriched in EMRA. Only a couple of mild cases were covered by the study, and larger cohorts that include severe cases with pre-infection samples were considered necessary.

Reads for this sample came from an Illumina NovaSeq 6000. Using 5'RACE with constant-segment primers, TCRalpha and TCRbeta cDNA libraries were constructed, with sample barcodes and unique molecular identifiers added in the process. RNA was extracted from every sample with Trizol reagent. The libraries were amplified in two PCR steps, and the second step added a second sample barcode and Illumina TruSeq adapters. Sequencing of the libraries was done on an Illumina NovaSeq, producing 2 x 150 bp paired-end reads. In the source study's methods: Reads were demultiplexed and collapsed into UMI-guided consensus sequences with migec v1.2.7. Using mixcr v2.1.11, UMI consensuses were aligned to TRA and TRB V and J templates and then assembled into clonotypes. Clonotypes were classified as expanded or contracted when called significant by both edgeR and NoisET, with noise models trained on biological replicates. For edgeR calls, a false discovery rate-adjusted p below 0.01 and a log2 fold-change threshold of 1 were applied. As an exploratory analysis of dynamics, PCA with hierarchical clustering was applied to max-normalized trajectories of the 1000 most abundant clonotypes. Separately sequenced CD4+ and CD8+ repertoires were used to assign a CD4 or CD8 phenotype to each responding clone. Through fastp at Q25 and MiXCR, TCRdb rebuilt clones from the public reads, retaining in-frame beta chains. Each CDR3 protein appears once, grouped with its most common genes and DNA. None of the V and J calls come from the authors' own analysis; TCRdb made them. This sample has tens of thousands of distinct CDR3 sequences in its table, and approximately 14% of those were observed once. The top ten hold 31% of the sample.

The source of this sequence is an adult woman who had mild COVID-19 (a few samples of this study predate the infection). The sample titles of this study are shuffled in the database, so cell type and time point are left out; the donor was told from shared clones. Sequencing was done on a sample of PBMCs or a T cell subset sorted from them (not recorded which).

The nucleotide sequence reads as follows: TGTGCCAGCAGCGCACCGGGACTAGAGAAAAACGAGCAGTACTTC. This is translated as CASSAPGLEKNEQYF. The chain was built from TRBV7-9 and TRBJ2-7; TRBD2 aligns with 8 central bases. CDR1 and CDR2 were assigned from the germline V gene (reference sequence) as SEHNR and FQNEAQ. The CDR3 holds 15 amino acids from the cysteine to the phenylalanine. Just CDR3 DNA is preserved here, 45 bases in frame from base 1. For this chain, trimming is 5 bases at the V end and 5 bases at the J end, and the number of junction bases without a gene match is 11. The CDR3 plus the reference TRBV7-9 and TRBJ2-7 genes for the other parts give the full variable domain: DTGVSQNPRHKITKRGQNVTFRCDPISEHNRLYWYRQTLGQGPEFLTYFQNEAQLEKSRLLSDRFSAERPKGSFSTLEIQRTEQGDSAMYLCASSAPGLEKNEQYFGPGTRLTVT.